This TCR beta chain was found in a study of cytomegalovirus exposure and HLA in healthy donors (dated by TCRdb to the late 2010s). About the full investigation: A later analysis indicated that the 90 to 150 validation repertoires were generated on the platform also employed for the 650 to 850 repertoires of the first cohort. The study aimed to test whether signatures of past pathogen exposure could be identified by cataloging public T cell receptors. High-throughput TCR immunosequencing, statistical association of individual TCRs with disease status, and machine learning were combined to predict cytomegalovirus infection status. Besides the first cohort of roughly 640 subjects, a separate validation cohort made up of 120 different subjects was used.

Based on the germline V gene (reference sequence), the CDR1 and CDR2 sequences are SEHNR and FQNEAQ. The CDR3 numbers 15 residues from cysteine through phenylalanine. Only CDR3 DNA is held: 45 bases, read in frame from base 1. Ends trimmed: V by 4 bases, J by 2 bases; bases unmatched to a gene: 5. Details on this clone: The antigen it binds to is not known. Base-call qualities are not available, and no considerably larger clone is one nucleotide away.

Separate from the approximately 700-subject first cohort, the validation cohort of about 110 subjects was the group to which the donors belonged. Overall study outcomes, separate from this receptor: All 120 or so repertoires were used to score co-occurrence in the validation cohort in a later analysis, because that analysis had no HLA typing for the cohort. The study listed approximately 150 TCR beta chains as associated with cytomegalovirus. While some public TCRs were present in many individuals, most TCR sequences turned up only very rarely across donors. It was suggested by the authors that the approach could potentially be generalized to other disease states and immunological phenotypes. Cytomegalovirus status was reported to be diagnosed by the classifier with high specificity and sensitivity in both the original and validation cohorts. In vitro tests confirmed that a few of the cytomegalovirus-associated TCR beta chains recognize cytomegalovirus antigens. Subsequent analysis determined that TCRs grouped into clusters in the first cohort also showed a tendency toward co-occurrence across the roughly 120 validation repertoires, and 85% to 95% of cluster scores exceeded 0.

Library preparation employed the immunoSEQ multiplex PCR assay. The published analysis was carried out like this. A statistical classification framework was developed to diagnose cytomegalovirus status using the catalog of TCR beta chain sequences. In its TCRdb copy, this immuneACCESS table keeps in-frame sequences only and misses some clones. Where compared with another copy, unresolved V genes explain less than half of these, and the others have no known cause. V, J and clone size are those of that table, while D and trimming were read from the DNA. This sample gives some 76,000 clones in total; approximately 93% of them show up just once. Approximately 3.4% of the sample rests with the top ten.

The source material was PBMCs. This chain joins TRBV7-9 to TRBJ2-1; 7 junctional bases match TRBD1. The receptor comes from a woman younger than 35 in good health and CMV-seropositive. Read as DNA, the sequence is TGTGCCAGCAGCTCCCCTGACAGGGCCTACAATGAGCAGTTCTTC. Translated, this is CASSSPDRAYNEQFF.